One and the same sample provided the 4 T cell receptor beta chains below, sequenced in a study of T cells in tuberculosis listed by TCRdb under 2018. The library was produced with the immunoSEQ multiplex PCR assay. TCRdb took over this immuneACCESS table, retaining in-frame rearrangements with V and J assigned. Such tables are incomplete; in checked studies, under half of the missing clones stem from an unresolved V gene, and the remainder is unexplained. This sample gives under 30,000 clones in total; 90% to 95% of them show up just once. The ten largest clones represent approximately 6.2% of the sample. This sample's time point label indicates: new active TB diagnosis, blood taken before or within 7 days of starting treatment. Sequenced material: PBMCs, taken at tuberculosis diagnosis. These receptors were obtained from an adult with tuberculosis.

The chain recombines TRBV28 with TRBJ2-7; TRBD2 matches 9 bases. The V gene end was trimmed by 3 bases and the J gene end by 0 bases; junction bases not matched to a gene: 3. The germline V gene has CDR1 MDHEN and CDR2 SYDVKM. The CDR3 is 15 amino acids. CDR3 nucleotide sequence: TGTGCCAGCAGTTTTCTAGCGGGGAGCTCCTACGAGCAGTACTTC. Amino acids: CASSFLAGSSYEQYF.

This clone was found once. V is TRBV10-2 and J is TRBJ1-2; 9 positions match TRBD1. This CDR3 is 15 amino acids long. Losses at the gene ends were 1 base for V and 0 bases for J; bases not matched to a gene: 0. Germline loops: CDR1 WSHSY, CDR2 SAAADI. The CDR3: CASSEYRGPNYGYTF. In nucleotides, the CDR3 is TGCGCCAGCAGTGAGTACAGGGGGCCTAACTATGGCTACACCTTC.

The V and J genes are TRBV27 and TRBJ1-3, with 10 nucleotides matching TRBD1. The V gene's germline CDR1 is MNHEY and CDR2 SMNVEV (reference sequence). This CDR3 is 19 amino acids long. The ends lost 5 bases at V and 3 bases at J; junction bases unmatched: 16. Written as DNA, the CDR3 is TGTGCCAGCAGTCCCCATATGTACGGGACAGGGGAAGGTGGAAACACCATATATTTT. Encoded protein: CASSPHMYGTGEGGNTIYF.

The chain employs TRBV19 and TRBJ2-7, with 10 positions matching TRBD2. This CDR3 spans 15 amino acids. The ends lost 5 bases at V and 3 bases at J; junction bases unmatched: 7. Germline V lookup: CDR1 LNHDA, CDR2 SQIVND (reference sequence). The CDR3 DNA sequence: TGTGCCAGTAGTCCGAGGACTAGCGGAGGCTACGAGCAGTACTTC. Encoded protein: CASSPRTSGGYEQYF.